A selection of T cell receptor beta chains follows, all from one sample in a study of shared clonotypes between healthy human individuals. Method: immunoSEQ multiplex PCR; TCRdb's copy keeps in-frame clones and lacks some. The repertoire holds about 2.3 million clones, with approximately 93% as singletons. The sample was naive CD4+ T cells from PBMCs. These receptors came from a man between 18 and 29 years old in good health. Some clones in this sample may be carry-over from other donors' samples. Each CDR3 is given with its conserved first and last residue. The D gene is left open where the match is weak. Size tells how often a clone was seen (once, few, many) or the class of an expanded clone, and some rows leave it out.

>-|TRBD2|TRBJ2-7|TRBV4-1
TGCGCCAGCAGCCAAGCGCGCAGCGGGACCTCCTACGAGCAGTACTTC
CASSQARSGTSYEQYF
>-|TRBD1|TRBJ2-3|TRBV6-6
TGTGCCAGCAGTCCCAGGGGGCAAGGAAGCACAGATACGCAGTATTTT
CASSPRGQGSTDTQYF
>-|TRBD2|TRBJ2-7|TRBV27
TGTGCCAGCAGCTGGAGACTAGCGGGAGGACTCTACGAGCAGTACTTC
CASSWRLAGGLYEQYF
>-|-|TRBJ1-1|TRBV29-1
TGCAGCGGGCTTGGGGGGGAGGACACTGAAGCTTTCTTT
CSGLGGEDTEAFF
>-|-|TRBJ1-1|TRBV7-3
TGTGCCAGCAGCCACTCAGGAGTTCTCGATGAAGCTTTCTTT
CASSHSGVLDEAFF
>-|-|TRBJ2-2|TRBV9
TGTGCCAGCAGCGTATCAGGGATGAACACCGGGGAGCTGTTTTTT
CASSVSGMNTGELFF
>-|-|TRBJ2-3|TRBV7-9
TGTGCCAGCAGCTCCGGGACCCCCACAGATACGCAGTATTTT
CASSSGTPTDTQYF
>-|TRBD2|TRBJ2-2|TRBV9
TGTGCCAGCAGCGTACCCCCGGGACTAGCGGGAGACACCGGGGAGCTGTTTTTT
CASSVPPGLAGDTGELFF
>-|TRBD2|TRBJ2-7|TRBV5-1
TGCGCCAGCAGCTTGGGACTAGCGGGAGACTACGAGCAGTACTTC
CASSLGLAGDYEQYF
>-|-|TRBJ1-4|TRBV5-1
TGCGCCAGCAGCTTGGGTACTGGGCCCCTTCAGACTAATGAAAAACTGTTTTTT
CASSLGTGPLQTNEKLFF
>few|TRBD1|TRBJ1-1|TRBV10-3
TGTGCCATCAGTCCAACAGGGGACACTGAAGCTTTCTTT
CAISPTGDTEAFF
>once|-|TRBJ2-7|TRBV10-3
TGTGCCACCACCGGGACGGTGACCTACGAGCAGTACTTC
CATTGTVTYEQYF
>-|-|TRBJ1-1|TRBV20-1
TGCAGTGCTGGACCTGAAGCTTTCTTT
CSAGPEAFF
>-|-|TRBJ1-2|TRBV28
TGTGCCAGCAGTTACCAGGGTGGCTACACCTTC
CASSYQGGYTF
>-|-|TRBJ2-1|TRBV5-1
TGCGCCAGCAGCTTGGGTCATGTCGGGCACAATGAGCAGTTCTTC
CASSLGHVGHNEQFF
>-|-|TRBJ1-2|TRBV6-1
TGTGCCAGCAGTGCTCCTAAAAGAGGGGTCTATGGCTACACCTTC
CASSAPKRGVYGYTF
>-|TRBD2|TRBJ2-3|TRBV4-1
TGCGCCAGCAGCCAAGGATTCCCGGGAGGAGATACGCAGTATTTT
CASSQGFPGGDTQYF
>-|TRBD1|TRBJ1-1|TRBV19
TGTGCCAGTAGCGCGACAGGGATTAACACTGAAGCTTTCTTT
CASSATGINTEAFF
>-|-|TRBJ1-3|TRBV23-1
TGCGCCAGCAGTCTTAGCTACCACTCTGGAAACACCATATATTTT
CASSLSYHSGNTIYF
>once|-|TRBJ2-1|TRBV28
TGTGCCAGCAGTACGAGGACGGCAAGCTCCTACAATGAGCAGTTCTTC
CASSTRTASSYNEQFF
>-|-|TRBJ1-5|TRBV19
TGTGCCAGTAGTATAGGGCAGGGTAGCAATCAGCCCCAGCATTTT
CASSIGQGSNQPQHF
>-|-|TRBJ1-4|TRBV9
TGTGCCAGCAGCCCCAGCTCCATGGGAGCTTTAAATGAAAAACTGTTTTTT
CASSPSSMGALNEKLFF
>-|-|TRBJ2-1|TRBV15
TGTGCCACCAGCAGAGATCGAGGAAATGAGCAGTTCTTC
CATSRDRGNEQFF
>-|TRBD2|TRBJ2-5|TRBV2
TGTGCCAGCAGAGGCCCAGCGGGAGATGTAGAGACCCAGTACTTC
CASRGPAGDVETQYF
>-|-|TRBJ1-6|TRBV4-1
TGCGCCAGCAGCCAAGGACAGTATAATTCACCCCTCCACTTT
CASSQGQYNSPLHF
>once|-|TRBJ2-1|TRBV5-1
TGCGCCAGCAGCTTATCCCCCGGGACTCTCGATGAGCAGTTCTTC
CASSLSPGTLDEQFF
>-|-|TRBJ1-3|TRBV29-1
TGCAGCGTTGAAGATGCAGCGAGCTCTGGAAACACCATATATTTT
CSVEDAASSGNTIYF
>-|TRBD2|TRBJ2-2|TRBV7-6
TGTGCCAGCAGCTTTGGACTAGCGGGAGAGGTGGCCGGGGAGCTGTTTTTT
CASSFGLAGEVAGELFF
>-|-|TRBJ2-5|TRBV9
TGTGCCAGCAGCGTAACGGCCCAAGAGACCCAGTACTTC
CASSVTAQETQYF
>-|-|TRBJ1-1|TRBV7-3
TGTGCCAGCAGCTTAACGTTTGGGGGTTTAGCTTTCTTT
CASSLTFGGLAFF
>-|-|TRBJ1-4|TRBV6-5
TGTGCCAGCAGTTACCGCAGGACACAGGTCGGGGGACTGTTTTTT
CASSYRRTQVGGLFF
>-|TRBD2|TRBJ2-7|TRBV29-1
TGCAGCGTTCTGACTAGCGGACCCTACGAGCAGTACTTC
CSVLTSGPYEQYF
>-|-|TRBJ1-1|TRBV11-2
TGTGCCAGCAGCTCCCCACCGGTTTTCGGGGCTTTCTTT
CASSSPPVFGAFF
>-|TRBD1|TRBJ1-2|TRBV6-6
TGTGCCAGCAGTACCCGGGACAGGGGAGGAGGCTACACCTTC
CASSTRDRGGGYTF
>-|-|TRBJ1-3|TRBV20-1
TGCAGTGCGGAGAGGGGAAACACCATATATTTT
CSAERGNTIYF
>-|-|TRBJ1-5|TRBV7-2
TGTGCCAGCAGCTTAACCCCCGGCCCCAATCAGCCCCAGCATTTT
CASSLTPGPNQPQHF
>-|TRBD1|TRBJ2-7|TRBV7-9
TGTGCCAGCAGCTTCCGAGGGACAGGCTACGAGCAGTACTTC
CASSFRGTGYEQYF
>-|TRBD2|TRBJ2-7|TRBV19
TGTGCCAGTAGTATGCGCCGGACTAGCGGGGAGCAGTACTTC
CASSMRRTSGEQYF
>-|-|TRBJ1-2|TRBV20-1
TGCAGTGCTAGGACGGGCTATGGCTACACCTTC
CSARTGYGYTF
>-|-|TRBJ2-1|TRBV7-2
TGTGCCAGCAGCTTAGCCACTAGCAGCTCCTACAATGAGCAGTTCTTC
CASSLATSSSYNEQFF
>-|TRBD1|TRBJ1-2|TRBV10-1
TGCGCCATCACACGCCGGGACAGGGGGCCCCGGGGTGGCTACACCTTC
CAITRRDRGPRGGYTF
>-|-|TRBJ2-7|TRBV11-3
TGTGCCAGCAGCTTAGACATCACAGCGGACACCTCCTACGAGCAGTACTTC
CASSLDITADTSYEQYF
>-|-|TRBJ1-1|TRBV10-1
TGCGCCAGCAGTGAACAGACTCACACTGAAGCTTTCTTT
CASSEQTHTEAFF
>-|TRBD1|TRBJ2-7|TRBV5-4
TGTGCCAGCAGCTTAGGGGGCGGTGGGGCCGCCTACGAGCAGTACTTC
CASSLGGGGAAYEQYF
>-|TRBD1|TRBJ1-6|TRBV5-4
TGTGCCAGCAGCCAGGACAGGGGACCCCTCCACTTT
CASSQDRGPLHF
>-|-|TRBJ2-3|TRBV2
TGTGCCAGCAGTGAATTAACCCCAGATACGCAGTATTTT
CASSELTPDTQYF
>-|-|TRBJ2-2|TRBV7-2
TGTGCCAGCAGCTTCCTAGCCTACACCGGGGAGCTGTTTTTT
CASSFLAYTGELFF
>-|-|TRBJ1-4|TRBV6-5
TGTGCCAGCAGCCGTGACAGTCCAACTAATGAAAAACTGTTTTTT
CASSRDSPTNEKLFF
>-|TRBD2|TRBJ2-2|TRBV7-9
TGTGCCAGCAGCGGGAGACTAGCGGGAGATAGCACCGGGGAGCTGTTTTTT
CASSGRLAGDSTGELFF
>-|-|TRBJ2-1|TRBV7-3
TGTGCCAGCAGCTTAAGCCAGGGTACCTACAATGAGCAGTTCTTC
CASSLSQGTYNEQFF